This passage covers 19 T cell receptor beta chains from one sample sequenced in a study of T cell repertoires in cytomegalovirus infection. TCRdb re-analysed the reads in MiXCR, keeping a single row per CDR3 protein. This sample has fewer than 350,000 distinct CDR3 sequences, with approximately 9.5% found just once. What was sequenced was PBMCs. These receptors were collected from a human donor in good health (CMV status not recorded). Some clones in this sample may be carry-over from other donors' samples.

Only a few counts were recorded for this clonotype. The J gene is TRBJ2-7, the V gene TRBV11-2; TRBD2 aligns across 12 bases. The CDR3 length is 16 residues. Germline CDR1 SGHAT, CDR2 FQNNGV. V trimming: 7 bases; J trimming: 0 bases; junction bases outside the gene matches: 7. CDR3 DNA sequence: TGTGCCAGCAAGCAACTAGCGGGAGGCCTCTCCTACGAGCAGTACTTC. It encodes CASKQLAGGLSYEQYF.

In this sample, this clonotype turned up many times. The chain joins TRBV11-2 to TRBJ2-5; D gene ambiguous. Looked up from germline, CDR1 is SGHAT and CDR2 is FQNNGV. V gave up 1 base and J gave up 5 bases, with 5 bases separating them. The CDR3 consists of 12 residues. Here the CDR3 reads CASSLVWETQYF. The CDR3 nucleotides read TGTGCCAGCAGCTTAGTCTGGGAGACCCAGTACTTC.

This clonotype has a handful of counts. This chain connects TRBV2 to TRBJ1-4; D is uncertain. This CDR3 has 17 residues. In germline, CDR1 is SNHLY, CDR2 FYNNEI. Trimming left V 3 bases short and J 0 bases short, with 14 bases between. The CDR3 region has the DNA TGTGCCAGCAGTGATGAACGAGTTGATGCAACTAATGAAAAACTGTTTTTT. Its translation: CASSDERVDATNEKLFF.

This clonotype was detected many times. J is TRBJ2-5 and V is TRBV7-2; TRBD2 agrees at 11 bases. The junction had 7 bases not matched to a gene; V was cut back by 5 bases and J by 5 bases. CDR1 SGHTA and CDR2 FQGNSA come from the germline V gene. The length of the CDR3 is 15 residues. In DNA, the CDR3 is TGTGCCAGCAGCACCGGGACTAGCGGTTTTGAGACCCAGTACTTC. It yields the protein CASSTGTSGFETQYF.

In this sample, this clonotype turned up many times. The chain couples TRBV7-2 to TRBJ2-1; 8 bases agree with TRBD2. CDR3 length: 17 residues. J lost 3 bases, V lost 5 bases, and 12 bases had no gene match. Germline-derived CDR1 and CDR2 are SGHTA and FQGNSA. The CDR3: CASSTTTPAGVYNEQFF. The CDR3 bases are TGTGCCAGCAGCACCACCACCCCAGCGGGAGTCTACAATGAGCAGTTCTTC.

This clonotype has at least ten counts. The chain carries TRBV4-2 and TRBJ1-3; 8 bases align to TRBD1. There are 21 residues in the CDR3. With 4 bases clipped from V and 1 base from J, the junction kept 21 bases outside the gene matches. Germline CDR1 is LGHNA and CDR2 is YNFKEQ. The CDR3 reads CASSLETGGRGLLQSGNTIYF. CDR3 DNA sequence: TGTGCCAGCAGCCTAGAGACCGGCGGCAGGGGGCTTCTACAGTCTGGAAACACCATATATTTT.

This clonotype was counted between two and nine times. The V and J genes are TRBV28 and TRBJ1-2, with no clear D. CDR3 length: 13 residues. The germline V gene encodes CDR1 MDHEN and CDR2 SYDVKM. Trimming left V 7 bases short and J 4 bases short, with 13 bases between. CDR3 amino acids: CASTPTRPYGYTF. The CDR3 DNA reads as TGTGCCAGCACCCCGACACGGCCCTATGGCTACACCTTC.

The V and J genes are TRBV4-1 and TRBJ2-5; possibly TRBD1 or TRBD2 for D (5 bases each). This CDR3 comprises 16 residues. Germline V gene sequence: CDR1 MGHRA, CDR2 YSYEKL. V gave up 0 bases and J gave up 4 bases, with 15 bases separating them. DNA for the CDR3: TGCGCCAGCAGCCAAGATCGAGGGGCGAACCCAGAGACCCAGTACTTC. This sequence encodes CASSQDRGANPETQYF.

In its sample, this clonotype was seen a few times. V gene TRBV11-1 combines with J gene TRBJ1-1; D perhaps matches TRBD1 (6 bases). The ends were cut back, 5 bases at V and 4 bases at J, with 17 bases in the middle. CDR3 length: 15 residues. The germline V gene encodes CDR1 SGHAT and CDR2 FQDESV (reference sequence). CDR3 coding DNA: TGTGCCAGCAGCCTACATGGGGGGGGCGGCACTGAAGCTTTCTTT. Protein product: CASSLHGGGGTEAFF. Full variable domain (missing parts from reference TRBV11-1 and TRBJ1-1): EAEVAQSPRYKITEKSQAVAFWCDPISGHATLYWYRQILGQGPELLVQFQDESVVDDSQLPKDRFSAERLKGVDSTLKIQPAELGDSAMYLCASSLHGGGGTEAFFGQGTRLTVV.

About this clonotype itself: Since a much larger clone is just one base distant, this may be a read error. The chain has TRBV12-5 and TRBJ2-1; 10 bases align to TRBD1. The CDR3 is made up of 13 amino acids. CDR1 and CDR2 from the germline V gene are LGHNT and FRNRAP. In DNA, the CDR3 is TGTGCTAGTAGGGACAGGGGTTACATTGAGCAGTTCTTC. Encoded protein: CASRDRGYIEQFF.

J is TRBJ2-3 and V is TRBV19; D gene uncertain. Between the trimmed V and J ends, which lost 9 bases and 5 bases, there was a span of 18 bases. The CDR3 length is 14 residues. The germline V gene encodes CDR1 LNHDA and CDR2 SQIVND (reference sequence). CDR3 DNA: TGTGCCAGAGTCCGGGTCCTTAGGGTAGATACGCAGTATTTT. As protein: CARVRVLRVDTQYF.

Many counts were recorded for this clonotype. CDR3 DNA sequence: TGTGCCAGCAGTTACCGCACGACCAACTACGAGCAGTACTTC. It specifies CASSYRTTNYEQYF. This rearrangement joins TRBV6-5 to TRBJ2-7; no firm D call. CDR1 and CDR2 (germline): MNHEY, SVGAGI. CDR3 length: 14 amino acids. Trimming took 2 bases from V and 3 from J, leaving 11 bases between them.

This clonotype was picked up one time. The chain has TRBV10-3 and TRBJ1-1; tentatively, D is TRBD1 (5 bases). The CDR3 is made up of 14 amino acids. In germline, CDR1 is ENHRY, CDR2 SYGVKD. Between the trimmed V and J ends, which lost 4 bases and 1 base, there was a span of 10 bases. The CDR3 loop is CAISAGRPNTEAFF. CDR3 nucleotides: TGTGCCATCAGTGCAGGGCGGCCGAACACTGAAGCTTTCTTT.

This clonotype was found once. This chain connects TRBV19 to TRBJ1-5; the match to TRBD1 covers 7 bases. V shed 5 bases and J 6 bases; nucleotides not matched to a gene: 10. This CDR3 is 15 amino acids long. Germline V gene data show CDR1 as LNHDA and CDR2 as SQIVND (reference sequence). CDR3 sequence reads: CASSLYRGGGQPQHF. CDR3 bases: TGTGCCAGTAGTCTGTACAGGGGAGGAGGTCAGCCCCAGCATTTT.

This clonotype appeared a few times. The gene calls are TRBV6-2 or TRBV6-3 and TRBJ1-2; 8 bases match TRBD1. Germline V gives CDR1 MNHEY, CDR2 SVGEGT. With V trimmed by 6 bases and J by 1 base, 4 bases remained unmatched. This CDR3 comprises 14 residues. CDR3 residues: CASRRDRHNYGYTF. The CDR3 coding sequence is TGTGCCAGCAGACGGGACAGGCATAACTATGGCTACACCTTC.

In this sample, this clonotype turned up many times. The chain employs TRBV7-2 and TRBJ1-5, with TRBD1 as a possible D gene (5 bases). CDR3 length: 14 residues. In germline, CDR1 is SGHTA, CDR2 FQGNSA. V lost 8 bases to trimming and J lost 0 bases, with 11 bases between them. The CDR3 nucleotides read TGTGCCAGCGCCCGAGGGACTAGCAATCAGCCCCAGCATTTT. Residues: CASARGTSNQPQHF.

V gene TRBV12-3 or TRBV12-4 combines with J gene TRBJ1-2, with a possible D match to TRBD1 (6 bases). There are 13 residues in the CDR3. Trimming took off 2 bases at V and 8 bases at J, with 12 bases between the two ends. CDR3 bases: TGTGCCAGCAGTTTAAGGGGCAGGGGAGGCTACACCTTC. Translating gives CASSLRGRGGYTF.

There are many counts of this clonotype. The chain joins TRBV28 to TRBJ2-1; D is ambiguous. Germline CDR1 MDHEN, CDR2 SYDVKM. V shed 8 bases and J shed 10 bases, with 9 bases lying between them. The length of the CDR3 is 10 residues. CDR3 DNA: TGTGCCAGCTACGACGGCGAGCAGTTCTTC. Its protein is CASYDGEQFF.

This clonotype was found a few times. The chain carries TRBV6-2 or TRBV6-3 and TRBJ1-6; D might be TRBD1 (5 bases). This CDR3 spans 14 amino acids. Trimming removed 9 bases at V and 0 bases at J, with 9 bases between. CDR1 MNHEY and CDR2 SVGEGT come from the germline V gene. The CDR3 loop is CASSTASYNSPLHF. As DNA, the CDR3 is TGTGCCAGTTCGACAGCCTCCTATAATTCACCCCTCCACTTT.